The subject of this entry is one T cell receptor (beta chain). This clone appeared a few times. Its specific antigen is unknown. No base quality values were provided; no much bigger clone lies one nucleotide off. This sample stems from a study of OX40 agonist ivuxolimab in advanced cancers. For context, the study as a whole: Ivuxolimab was an agonistic, fully human IgG2 monoclonal antibody directed against OX40 (CD134), a costimulatory receptor. The point of sequencing TCRbeta in the periphery was to test whether ivuxolimab changed TCR sequence diversity and drove clonal T-cell expansion. Partial responses were achieved by three dose-escalation patients, of whom one had hepatocellular carcinoma and two had cutaneous melanoma. Intravenous ivuxolimab was administered to patients every 2 weeks at six dose levels: 0.01, 0.1, 0.3, 1.5, 3 and 10 mg/kg. Of the 50 or so patients in dose escalation, some 20 had hepatocellular carcinoma, some 15 had melanoma, 9 had renal cell carcinoma and 9 had head and neck cancer. Patients were allowed to have had prior anti-PD-1, anti-PD-L1 or anti-CTLA-4 therapy, and around two fifths of the dose-escalation patients had been treated with checkpoint inhibitors. In the dose-escalation cohort, 75% to 90% of patients were male, and the mean age was 60 years with a range of roughly 20 to 80. The paper reports the monotherapy dose-escalation portion (N ≈ 50 patients) of the phase I ivuxolimab trial. What the study reported, not specific to this receptor: After ivuxolimab, CD8+ T cells had more expanded clones than CD4+ T cells on average. In partial responders in the 0.1-3.0 mg/kg groups, normalized peripheral clonal expansion was found to be among the lowest, especially among CD8+ T cells. The antigen specificity of the clonally expanded peripheral T cells was not determined. Low levels of normalized T-cell clonal expansion were also seen in some patients who did not respond. At doses of 0.1 to 3.0 mg/kg, clonal expansion of both CD4+ and CD8+ blood T cells was observed from baseline to week 6.

To sequence the TCRbeta CDR3 region, genomic DNA was isolated from the sorted cells. TCRbeta CDR3 regions were sequenced using the immunoSEQ Assay. TCRdb stores this immuneACCESS table with in-frame sequences only. Part of the clones is absent; in the studies checked, under half of the shortfall reflects unresolved V genes, and no reason is known for the rest. The sample profile shows 30,000 or so clones; 84% of them were found once. The ten largest clones capture 20% to 25% of the sample. V trim: 1 base; J trim: 0 bases; unmatched bases: 10. CDR1 and CDR2, looked up from the germline V gene, are SQVTM and ANQGSEA. The CDR3 spans 18 residues, from the cysteine through the phenylalanine. Here the CDR3 DNA is all that survives: 54 bases in frame from base 1. Patients with a history of autoimmune disease or receiving systemic immunosuppression were excluded from the trial. Peripheral blood for TCR sequencing was drawn from every dose cohort at baseline, at cycle 4 day 1 and at cycle 7 day 1. Samples were obtained from an open-label, multicenter, first-in-human phase I dose-escalation trial of ivuxolimab. Adults with locally advanced or metastatic melanoma, renal cell, hepatocellular, or head and neck squamous cell carcinoma were enrolled in the trial. CD4+ and CD8+ T cells were sorted separately from peripheral blood before TCR sequencing.

Source: CD4+ or CD8+ T cells sorted from blood, taken in a trial of the OX40 agonist ivuxolimab. The chain was built from TRBV29-1 and TRBJ2-3; the central 10 bases match TRBD2. This sequence originates from an adult with an advanced solid tumor such as melanoma, head and neck, liver or kidney cancer. CDR3 protein: CSVEGEREGLRSTDTQYF. The nucleotide sequence reads TGCAGCGTTGAAGGGGAGCGGGAGGGCCTTAGGAGCACAGATACGCAGTATTTT.